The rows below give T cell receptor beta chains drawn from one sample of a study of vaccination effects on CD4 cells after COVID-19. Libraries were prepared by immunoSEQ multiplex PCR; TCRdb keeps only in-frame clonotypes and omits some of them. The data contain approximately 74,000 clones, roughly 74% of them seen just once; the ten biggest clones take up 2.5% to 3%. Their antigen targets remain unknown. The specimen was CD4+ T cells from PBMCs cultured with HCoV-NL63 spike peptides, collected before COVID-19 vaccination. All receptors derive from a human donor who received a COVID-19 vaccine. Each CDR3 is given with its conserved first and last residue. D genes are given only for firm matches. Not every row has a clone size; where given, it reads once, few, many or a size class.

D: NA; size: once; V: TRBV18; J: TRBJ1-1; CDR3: CASSPGPYTEAFF; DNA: TGTGCCAGCTCGCCGGGCCCTTACACTGAAGCTTTCTTT
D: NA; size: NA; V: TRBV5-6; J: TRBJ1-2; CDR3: CASSADYGYTF; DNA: TGTGCCAGCAGCGCGGATTATGGCTACACCTTC
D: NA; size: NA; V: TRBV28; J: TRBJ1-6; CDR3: CASRGAYSPLHF; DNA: TGTGCCAGCAGGGGGGCTTATTCACCCCTCCACTTT
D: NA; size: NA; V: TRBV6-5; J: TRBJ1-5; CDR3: CASRLGGRNQPQHF; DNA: TGTGCCAGCAGATTAGGAGGGCGCAATCAGCCCCAGCATTTT
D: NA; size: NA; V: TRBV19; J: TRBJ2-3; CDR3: CASSIDVLDTQYF; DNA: TGTGCCAGTAGTATAGATGTGTTGGATACGCAGTATTTT
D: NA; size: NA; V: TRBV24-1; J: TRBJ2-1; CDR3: CATSDTTRRRLYNEQFF; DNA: TGTGCCACCAGTGATACAACTCGACGGAGACTCTACAATGAGCAGTTCTTC
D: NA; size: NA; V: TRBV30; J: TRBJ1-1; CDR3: CAWSRTGTEAFF; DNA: TGTGCCTGGAGCCGTACGGGTACTGAAGCTTTCTTT
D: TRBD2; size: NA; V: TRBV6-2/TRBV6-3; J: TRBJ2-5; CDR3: CASSYSLAGVGTQYF; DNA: TGTGCCAGCAGTTACTCTCTAGCGGGGGTGGGGACCCAGTACTTC
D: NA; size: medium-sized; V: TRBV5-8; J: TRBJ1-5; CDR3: CASSLGQKINQPQHF; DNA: TGTGCCAGCAGCCTCGGACAGAAAATCAATCAGCCCCAGCATTTT
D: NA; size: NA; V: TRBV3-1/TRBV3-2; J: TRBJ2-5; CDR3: CASSQGVGQETQYF; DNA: TGTGCCAGCAGCCAAGGGGTGGGGCAAGAGACCCAGTACTTC
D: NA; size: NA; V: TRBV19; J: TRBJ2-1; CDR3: CASREGHSSYNEQFF; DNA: TGTGCCAGTAGAGAGGGTCACAGCTCCTACAATGAGCAGTTCTTC
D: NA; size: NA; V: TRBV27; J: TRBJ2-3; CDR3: CASSFRTLTTDTQYF; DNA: TGTGCCAGCAGTTTTCGGACTCTCACCACAGATACGCAGTATTTT
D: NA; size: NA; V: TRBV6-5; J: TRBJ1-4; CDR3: CASSYRASREKLFF; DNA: TGTGCCAGCAGTTACAGGGCTTCTCGCGAAAAACTGTTTTTT
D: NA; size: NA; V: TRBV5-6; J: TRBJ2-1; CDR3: CASSLNQGRVYNEQFF; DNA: TGTGCCAGCAGCTTGAATCAGGGAAGGGTATACAATGAGCAGTTCTTC
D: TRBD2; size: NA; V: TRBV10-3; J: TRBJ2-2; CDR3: CAISEKLAGVYTGELFF; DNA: TGTGCCATCAGTGAAAAGCTAGCGGGGGTATACACCGGGGAGCTGTTTTTT
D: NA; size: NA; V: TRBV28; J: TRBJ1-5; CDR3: CASSRRTAQPQHF; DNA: TGTGCCAGCAGCCGAAGGACAGCTCAGCCCCAGCATTTT
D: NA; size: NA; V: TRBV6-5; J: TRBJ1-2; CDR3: CASTGQLGNYGYTF; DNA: TGTGCCAGCACCGGACAGCTCGGTAACTATGGCTACACCTTC
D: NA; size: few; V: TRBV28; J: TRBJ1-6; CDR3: CASSSDWARGHF; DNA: TGTGCCAGCAGCTCCGATTGGGCCCGTGGTCACTTT
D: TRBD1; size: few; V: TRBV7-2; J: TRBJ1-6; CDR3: CASRRQGASYNSPLHF; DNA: TGTGCCAGCAGACGTCAGGGGGCCTCCTATAATTCACCCCTCCACTTT
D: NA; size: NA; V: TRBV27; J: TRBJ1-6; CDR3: CASSFSSVGYNSPLHF; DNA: TGTGCCAGCAGTTTCTCATCGGTCGGCTATAATTCACCCCTCCACTTT
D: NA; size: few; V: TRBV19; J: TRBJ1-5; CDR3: CASSIRQGGGDQPQHF; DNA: TGTGCCAGTAGTATCCGTCAGGGAGGTGGAGATCAGCCCCAGCATTTT
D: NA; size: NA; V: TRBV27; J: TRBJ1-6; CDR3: CASSPPGKSPLHF; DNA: TGTGCCAGCAGTCCCCCAGGGAAATCACCCCTCCACTTT
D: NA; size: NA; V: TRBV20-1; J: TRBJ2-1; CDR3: CSARAGPEQFF; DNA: TGCAGTGCTAGAGCTGGTCCCGAGCAGTTCTTC
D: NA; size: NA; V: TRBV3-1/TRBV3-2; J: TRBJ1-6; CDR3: CASSQADRALHF; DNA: TGTGCCAGCAGCCAGGCGGACAGAGCCCTCCACTTT
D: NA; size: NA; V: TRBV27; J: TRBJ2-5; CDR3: CASSLPTGSPSWTQYF; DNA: TGTGCCAGCAGTTTACCGACAGGTAGTCCCTCGTGGACCCAGTACTTC
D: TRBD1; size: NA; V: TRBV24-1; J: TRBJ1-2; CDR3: CATGDREDGYTF; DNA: TGTGCCACCGGGGACAGGGAGGATGGCTACACCTTC
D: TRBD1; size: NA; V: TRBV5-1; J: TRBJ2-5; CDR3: CASSLTGDETQYF; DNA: TGCGCCAGCAGCCTGACAGGGGATGAGACCCAGTACTTC
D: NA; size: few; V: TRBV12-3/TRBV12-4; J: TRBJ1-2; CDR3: CASTPLQDGYTF; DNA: TGTGCCAGCACTCCTTTGCAAGATGGCTACACCTTC
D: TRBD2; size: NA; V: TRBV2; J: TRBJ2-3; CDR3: CASSVSPGGTQYF; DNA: TGTGCCAGCAGCGTCTCCCCCGGGGGGACGCAGTATTTT
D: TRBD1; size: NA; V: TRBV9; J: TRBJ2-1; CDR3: CASSVVGTGSYNEQFF; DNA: TGTGCCAGCAGCGTAGTCGGGACAGGCTCCTACAATGAGCAGTTCTTC
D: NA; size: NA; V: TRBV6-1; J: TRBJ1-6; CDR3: CASSEMPANSPLHF; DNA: TGTGCCAGCAGTGAAATGCCAGCTAATTCACCCCTCCACTTT
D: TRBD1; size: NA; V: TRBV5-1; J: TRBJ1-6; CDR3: CASSSDAGGYSPLHF; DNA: TGCGCCAGCAGCTCAGACGCAGGGGGCTATTCACCCCTCCACTTT
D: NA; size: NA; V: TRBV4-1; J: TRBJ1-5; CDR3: CASSQVGRDNQPQHF; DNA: TGCGCCAGCAGCCAAGTCGGCAGGGATAATCAGCCCCAGCATTTT
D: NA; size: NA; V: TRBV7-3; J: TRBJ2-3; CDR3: CASSLRPTDTQYF; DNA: TGTGCCAGCAGCTTACGCCCTACAGATACGCAGTATTTT
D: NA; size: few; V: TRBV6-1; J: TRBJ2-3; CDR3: CASSEPPADTQYF; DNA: TGTGCCAGCAGTGAACCACCCGCAGATACGCAGTATTTT
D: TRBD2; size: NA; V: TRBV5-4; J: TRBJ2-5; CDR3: CASSLGSGGAVETQYF; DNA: TGTGCCAGCAGCTTAGGAAGCGGGGGGGCCGTAGAGACCCAGTACTTC
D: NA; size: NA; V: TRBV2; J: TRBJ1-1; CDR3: CASVLVVNTEAFF; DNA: TGTGCCAGCGTTCTGGTGGTGAACACTGAAGCTTTCTTT
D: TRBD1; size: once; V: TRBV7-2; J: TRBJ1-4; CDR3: CASSPQAGQGEKLFF; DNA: TGTGCCAGCAGCCCGCAAGCGGGACAGGGGGAAAAACTGTTTTTT
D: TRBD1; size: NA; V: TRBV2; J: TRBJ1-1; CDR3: CASSNQGAVSEAFF; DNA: TGTGCCAGCAGTAATCAGGGGGCTGTTAGTGAAGCTTTCTTT
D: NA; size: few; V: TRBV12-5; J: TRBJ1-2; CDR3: CASGADVVYGYTF; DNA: TGTGCTAGTGGCGCAGACGTGGTGTATGGCTACACCTTC
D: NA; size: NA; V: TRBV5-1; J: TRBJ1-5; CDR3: CASSLGAGTDQPQHF; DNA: TGCGCCAGCAGCTTGGGGGCGGGTACCGATCAGCCCCAGCATTTT
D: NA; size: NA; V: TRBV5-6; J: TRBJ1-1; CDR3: CASSFQLNTEAFF; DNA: TGTGCCAGCAGCTTTCAGTTAAACACTGAAGCTTTCTTT
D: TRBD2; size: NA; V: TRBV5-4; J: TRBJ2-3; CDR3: CASSLGPSGTQYF; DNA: TGTGCCAGCAGCTTGGGTCCTAGCGGTACGCAGTATTTT
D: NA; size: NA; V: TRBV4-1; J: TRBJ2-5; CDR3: CASSQVTPIETQYF; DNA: TGCGCCAGCAGCCAAGTTACCCCGATCGAGACCCAGTACTTC
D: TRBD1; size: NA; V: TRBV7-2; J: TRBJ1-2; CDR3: CASRTGTGDYGYTF; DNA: TGTGCCAGCAGAACCGGGACAGGGGATTATGGCTACACCTTC
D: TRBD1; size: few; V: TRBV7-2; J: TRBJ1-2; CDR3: CASSLDRETGGGYTF; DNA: TGTGCCAGCAGCTTAGATCGTGAGACAGGGGGCGGCTACACCTTC
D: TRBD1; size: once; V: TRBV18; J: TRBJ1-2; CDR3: CASSTKTGQSYGYTF; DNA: TGTGCCAGCTCCACAAAGACAGGGCAGAGCTATGGCTACACCTTC
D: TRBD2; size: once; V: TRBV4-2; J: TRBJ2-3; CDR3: CASSQRFGKGLAGGITDTQYF; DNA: TGTGCCAGCAGCCAACGATTCGGAAAAGGACTAGCGGGGGGAATCACAGATACGCAGTATTTT
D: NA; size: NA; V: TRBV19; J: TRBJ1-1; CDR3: CASSRPGQNTEAFF; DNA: TGTGCCAGTAGCAGACCCGGACAGAACACTGAAGCTTTCTTT
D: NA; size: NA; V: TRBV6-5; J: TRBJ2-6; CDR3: CASSDPGGANVLTF; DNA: TGTGCCAGCAGCGACCCGGGGGGGGCCAACGTCCTGACTTTC
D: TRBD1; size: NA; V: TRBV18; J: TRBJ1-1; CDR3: CASSQGQGLWNTEAFF; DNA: TGTGCCAGCTCACAGGGACAGGGTTTGTGGAACACTGAAGCTTTCTTT
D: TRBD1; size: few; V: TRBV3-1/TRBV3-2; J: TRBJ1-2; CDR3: CASSQDRDRGLVGYTF; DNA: TGTGCCAGCAGCCAAGATCGAGACAGGGGGCTTGTTGGCTACACCTTC
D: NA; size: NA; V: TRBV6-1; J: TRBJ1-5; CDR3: CASSDPTANSNQPQHF; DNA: TGTGCCAGCAGTGACCCGACAGCAAATAGCAATCAGCCCCAGCATTTT